This entry concerns a single T cell receptor beta chain. The V gene lost 6 bases and the J gene lost 1 base, with 15 bases spanning the gap. CDR1 and CDR2 from the germline V gene are KGHSH and LQKENI. The CDR3 contains 15 residues. This record belongs to a study of shared clonotypes between healthy human individuals. Method: immunoSEQ multiplex PCR; TCRdb's copy keeps in-frame clones and lacks some. This table holds 2 million to 2.5 million clones, about 94% found once. The TCR sequence derives from a man aged 18-30 years in good health. This chain connects TRBV18 to TRBJ1-1; D is ambiguous. Specimen: naive CD4+ T cells sorted from blood. This sample's subset: CD45RA+ positively selected. In nucleotides, the CDR3 is TGTGCCAGCTCCGGGCGGGGAGATAAGAACACTGAAGCTTTCTTT. Its protein is CASSGRGDKNTEAFF.